This T cell receptor (beta chain) originates from a study of T cells after yellow fever vaccination. There are many counts of this clonotype. CDR3 length: 18 residues. J lost 5 bases, V lost 4 bases, and 16 bases had no gene match. TCRdb re-called the 5' RACE reads with MiXCR, one entry per CDR3 protein. The table has under 300,000 distinct CDR3 sequences, roughly 7.2% seen once. The source material was CD4+ T cells sorted from PBMCs, sampled 15 days after the yellow fever booster vaccination. The TCR comes from a man younger than 40 who received the YFV17D yellow fever vaccine. V and J are TRBV12-3 or TRBV12-4 and TRBJ2-3; 9 bases are a match to TRBD2. Written as DNA, the CDR3 is TGTGCCAGCAGTTACCGGGTTAGCGGGAGTACCCTAAGAGATACGCAGTATTTT. Amino acids: CASSYRVSGSTLRDTQYF.